This T cell receptor (beta chain) was sequenced during a study of beta chain features in type 1 diabetes. The authors took one heparinised blood draw, averaging about 116 mL, from each donor. CD4+ naive, central memory, regulatory and stem cell-like memory cells were sorted via CD45RO/CCR7/CD25/CD127/CD95/CD27. The germline CDR1 and CDR2 sequences are SGDLS and YYNGEE. The CDR3 has 15 residues. V lost 4 bases to trimming and J lost 5 bases; unmatched junction nucleotides: 5. Since all of the isolated RNA was reverse transcribed, expressed TCRB transcripts were what got sequenced. Generated by immunoSEQ multiplex PCR, the TCRdb table keeps only in-frame clones and is missing some. The repertoire holds fewer than 400,000 clones, 8% seen once, with less than 0.5% in the top ten.

The V gene is TRBV9, the J gene TRBJ2-7; TRBD2 aligns across 14 bases. The TCR was taken from a young woman in good health. The specimen sequenced was central memory CD4+ T cells from blood. The CDR3 region has the DNA TGTGCCAGCAGCAAGGGGACTAGCGGGAGCCACGAGCAGTACTTC. Protein sequence: CASSKGTSGSHEQYF.